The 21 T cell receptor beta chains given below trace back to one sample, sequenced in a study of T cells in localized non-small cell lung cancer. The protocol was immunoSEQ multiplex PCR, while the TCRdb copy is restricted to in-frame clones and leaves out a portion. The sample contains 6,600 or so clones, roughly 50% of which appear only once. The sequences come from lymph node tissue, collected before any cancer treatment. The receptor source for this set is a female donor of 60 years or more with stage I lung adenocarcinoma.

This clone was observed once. CDR3 sequence: CASIPDGTNYGYTF. In DNA form, the CDR3 reads TGTGCCAGTATTCCAGACGGTACTAACTATGGCTACACCTTC. V gene TRBV19 combines with J gene TRBJ1-2; no clear D. Germline V CDR1 and CDR2: LNHDA, SQIVND (reference sequence). The CDR3 is 14 residues long. The V and J ends lost 7 bases and 0 bases respectively, with 12 bases between them.

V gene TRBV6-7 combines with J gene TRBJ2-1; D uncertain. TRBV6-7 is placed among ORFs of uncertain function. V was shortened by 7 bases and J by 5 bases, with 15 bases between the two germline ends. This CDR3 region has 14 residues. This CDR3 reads CASIPGLGDNEQFF. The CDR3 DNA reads TGTGCCAGCATTCCAGGCCTAGGTGACAATGAGCAGTTCTTC.

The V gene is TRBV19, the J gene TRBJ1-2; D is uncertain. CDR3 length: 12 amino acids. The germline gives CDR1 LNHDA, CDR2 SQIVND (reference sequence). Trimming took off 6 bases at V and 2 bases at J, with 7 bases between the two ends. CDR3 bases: TGTGCCAGTAGCGGGCAAAACTATGGCTACACCTTC. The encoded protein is CASSGQNYGYTF.

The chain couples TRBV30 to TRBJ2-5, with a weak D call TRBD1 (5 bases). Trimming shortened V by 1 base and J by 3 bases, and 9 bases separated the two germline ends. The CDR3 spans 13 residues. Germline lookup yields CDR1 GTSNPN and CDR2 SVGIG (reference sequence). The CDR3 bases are TGTGCCTGGAGTGCTGACAGTAAAGAGACCCAGTACTTC. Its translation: CAWSADSKETQYF.

CDR3 protein: CSVDPRGYEGSAFF. In nucleotides, the CDR3 is TGCAGCGTTGACCCCCGGGGGTATGAGGGGTCAGCTTTCTTT. The V and J genes are TRBV29-1 and TRBJ1-1; the D gene is possibly TRBD1 (5 bases). The V end lost 3 bases, the J end lost 10 bases, and 21 bases lay between the germline ends. CDR3 length equals 14 residues. From germline, CDR1 is SQVTM and CDR2 ANQGSEA.

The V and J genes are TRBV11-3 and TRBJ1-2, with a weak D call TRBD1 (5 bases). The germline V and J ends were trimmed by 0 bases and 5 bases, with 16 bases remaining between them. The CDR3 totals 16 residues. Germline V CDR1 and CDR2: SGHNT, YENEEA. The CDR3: CASSLDPGRSLYGYTF. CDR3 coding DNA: TGTGCCAGCAGCTTAGACCCGGGGCGGTCCCTATATGGCTACACCTTC.

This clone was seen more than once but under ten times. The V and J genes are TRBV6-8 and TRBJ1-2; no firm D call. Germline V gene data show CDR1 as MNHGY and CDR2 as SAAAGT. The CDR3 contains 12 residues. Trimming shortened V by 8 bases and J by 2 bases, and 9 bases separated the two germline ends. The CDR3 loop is CASRPTNYGYTF. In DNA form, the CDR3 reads TGTGCCAGCCGTCCTACGAACTATGGCTACACCTTC.

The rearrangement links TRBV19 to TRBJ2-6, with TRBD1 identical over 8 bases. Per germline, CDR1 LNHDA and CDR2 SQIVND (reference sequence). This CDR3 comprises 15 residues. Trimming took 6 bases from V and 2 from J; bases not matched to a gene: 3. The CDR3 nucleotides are TGTGCCAGTAGCCAGACAGGGGCTGGGGCCAACGTCCTGACTTTC. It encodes CASSQTGAGANVLTF.

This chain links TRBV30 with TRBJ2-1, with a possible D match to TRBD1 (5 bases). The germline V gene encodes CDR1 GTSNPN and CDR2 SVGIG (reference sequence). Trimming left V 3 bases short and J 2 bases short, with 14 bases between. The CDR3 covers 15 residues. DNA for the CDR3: TGTGCCTGGAGCGAAGGGCAGGGTACCTACAATGAGCAGTTCTTC. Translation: CAWSEGQGTYNEQFF.

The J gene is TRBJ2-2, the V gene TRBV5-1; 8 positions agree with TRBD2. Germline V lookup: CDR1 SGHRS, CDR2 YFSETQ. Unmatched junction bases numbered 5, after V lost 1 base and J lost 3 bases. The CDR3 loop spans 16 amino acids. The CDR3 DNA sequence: TGCGCCAGCAGCTTGATACTAGCGGAGTACACCGGGGAGCTGTTTTTT. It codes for CASSLILAEYTGELFF.

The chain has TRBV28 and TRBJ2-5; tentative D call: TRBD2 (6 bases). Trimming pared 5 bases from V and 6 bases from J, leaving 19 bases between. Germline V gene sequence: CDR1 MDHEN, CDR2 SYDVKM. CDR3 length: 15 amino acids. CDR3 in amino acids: CASSTGSGVVKTQYF. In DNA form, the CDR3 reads TGTGCCAGCAGTACAGGATCGGGAGTCGTAAAGACCCAGTACTTC.

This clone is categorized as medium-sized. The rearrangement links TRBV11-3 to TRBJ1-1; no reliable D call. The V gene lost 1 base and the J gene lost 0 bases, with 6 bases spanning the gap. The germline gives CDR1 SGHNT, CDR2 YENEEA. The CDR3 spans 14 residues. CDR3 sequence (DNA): TGTGCCAGCAGCTTAGGAGGTTTGAACACTGAAGCTTTCTTT. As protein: CASSLGGLNTEAFF.

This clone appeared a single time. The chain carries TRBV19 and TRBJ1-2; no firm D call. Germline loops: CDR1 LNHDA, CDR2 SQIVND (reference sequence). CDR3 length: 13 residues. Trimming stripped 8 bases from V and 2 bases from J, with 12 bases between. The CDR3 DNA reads TGTGCCAGTCGCAGAACTGGAAACTATGGCTACACCTTC. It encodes CASRRTGNYGYTF.

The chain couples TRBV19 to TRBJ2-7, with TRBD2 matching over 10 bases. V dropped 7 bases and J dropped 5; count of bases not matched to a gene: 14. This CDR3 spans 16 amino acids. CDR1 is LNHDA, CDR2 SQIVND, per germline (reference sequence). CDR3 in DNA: TGTGCCAGTATGGGGGCGCGGTCTAGCGGGAGCCACGAGCAGTACTTC. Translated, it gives CASMGARSSGSHEQYF.

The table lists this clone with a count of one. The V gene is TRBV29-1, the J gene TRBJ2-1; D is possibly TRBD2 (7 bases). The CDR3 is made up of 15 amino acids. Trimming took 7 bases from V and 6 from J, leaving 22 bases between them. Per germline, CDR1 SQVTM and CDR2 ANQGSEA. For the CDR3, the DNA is TGCAGCGCCCCATACCCGGGGGGCCTTCCCAATGAGCAGTTCTTC. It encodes CSAPYPGGLPNEQFF.

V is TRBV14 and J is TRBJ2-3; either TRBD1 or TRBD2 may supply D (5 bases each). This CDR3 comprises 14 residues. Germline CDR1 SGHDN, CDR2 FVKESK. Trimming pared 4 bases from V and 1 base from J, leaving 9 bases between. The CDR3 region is CASSLWDGTDTQYF. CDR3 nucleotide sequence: TGTGCCAGCAGCCTCTGGGACGGCACAGATACGCAGTATTTT.

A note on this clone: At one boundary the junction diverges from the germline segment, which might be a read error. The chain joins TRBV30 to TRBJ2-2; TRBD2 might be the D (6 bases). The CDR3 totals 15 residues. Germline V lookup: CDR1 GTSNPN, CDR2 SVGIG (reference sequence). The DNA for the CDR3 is TGTGCCTGGAGTGTATTAGCGGTTAACACCGGGGAACTGTTTTTT. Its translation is CAWSVLAVNTGELFF.

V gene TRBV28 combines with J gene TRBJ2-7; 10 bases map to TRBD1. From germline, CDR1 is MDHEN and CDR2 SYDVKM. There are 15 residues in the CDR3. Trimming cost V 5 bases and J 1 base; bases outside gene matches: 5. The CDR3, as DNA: TGTGCCAGCAGTGGCCGGGACAGGGGTTCCTACGAGCAGTACTTC. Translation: CASSGRDRGSYEQYF.

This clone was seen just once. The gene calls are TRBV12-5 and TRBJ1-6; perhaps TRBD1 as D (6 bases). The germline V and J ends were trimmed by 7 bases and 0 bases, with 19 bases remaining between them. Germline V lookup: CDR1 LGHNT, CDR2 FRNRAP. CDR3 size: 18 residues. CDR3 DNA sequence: TGTGCTAGTGCCGACAGGCCGCCCTACAGCTCCTATAATTCACCCCTCCACTTT. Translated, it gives CASADRPPYSSYNSPLHF.

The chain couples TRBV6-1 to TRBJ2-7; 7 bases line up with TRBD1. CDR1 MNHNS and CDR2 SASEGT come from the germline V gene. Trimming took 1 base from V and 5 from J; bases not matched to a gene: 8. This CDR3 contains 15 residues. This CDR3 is CASSEDTTGWDEQYF. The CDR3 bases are TGTGCCAGCAGTGAAGACACGACAGGGTGGGACGAGCAGTACTTC.

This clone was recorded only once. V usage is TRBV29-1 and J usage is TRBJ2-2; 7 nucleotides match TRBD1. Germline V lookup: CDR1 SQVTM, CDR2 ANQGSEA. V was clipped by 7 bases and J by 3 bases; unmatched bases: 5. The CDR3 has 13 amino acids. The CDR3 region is CSGQGWDTGELFF. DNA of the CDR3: TGCAGCGGACAGGGTTGGGACACCGGGGAGCTGTTTTTT.